The rows below give T cell receptor beta chains drawn from one sample of a study of T cells in Graves' hyperthyroidism and ophthalmopathy. In TCRdb, the multiplex PCR reads were re-called with MiXCR into one record per CDR3 protein. The sample carries around 600,000 distinct CDR3 sequences, over 12% recorded once. What was sequenced was blood. These receptors came from a woman between 18 and 29 years old with Graves' ophthalmopathy. CDR3s include the opening cysteine and the closing phenylalanine or tryptophan. Each record gives: D gene, V gene, J gene, clone size, CDR3 protein, CDR3 DNA. A D gene is named only where the DNA matches it firmly. A row's size may be missing; if present it is once, few, many or a size class.

d_gene: TRBD1
v_gene: TRBV25-1
j_gene: TRBJ2-1
abundance: -
CDR3aa: CASTRPGTGAYNEQFF
CDR3nt: TGTGCCAGCACCCGACCCGGGACAGGGGCCTACAATGAGCAGTTCTTC

d_gene: -
v_gene: TRBV27
j_gene: TRBJ2-3
abundance: many
CDR3aa: CASSLLSHSSTDTQYF
CDR3nt: TGTGCCAGCAGTCTTCTCTCCCACTCAAGCACAGATACGCAGTATTTT

d_gene: TRBD2
v_gene: TRBV7-3
j_gene: TRBJ2-4
abundance: few
CDR3aa: CASSLSGLAGDWYF
CDR3nt: TGTGCCAGCAGCTTATCAGGGCTAGCGGGAGATTGGTACTTC

d_gene: TRBD2
v_gene: TRBV11-2
j_gene: TRBJ2-1
abundance: -
CDR3aa: CAGSLGGLAGGGGQFF
CDR3nt: TGTGCCGGCAGCCTAGGGGGACTAGCGGGAGGCGGGGGGCAGTTCTTC

d_gene: TRBD2
v_gene: TRBV2
j_gene: TRBJ2-4
abundance: -
CDR3aa: CASSPGVSSGRRKNIQYF
CDR3nt: TGTGCCAGCAGCCCGGGTGTATCGAGCGGGAGGCGAAAAAACATTCAGTACTTC

d_gene: -
v_gene: TRBV4-1
j_gene: TRBJ1-5
abundance: once
CDR3aa: CASSGETGSARPQHF
CDR3nt: TGCGCCAGCAGTGGGGAGACAGGCTCAGCAAGGCCCCAGCATTTT

d_gene: TRBD2
v_gene: TRBV2
j_gene: TRBJ2-5
abundance: many
CDR3aa: CASSEGLAGQETQYF
CDR3nt: TGTGCCAGCAGTGAGGGACTAGCGGGACAAGAGACCCAGTACTTC

d_gene: TRBD1
v_gene: TRBV2
j_gene: TRBJ1-5
abundance: many
CDR3aa: CASSTREGQAYDNQPQHF
CDR3nt: TGTGCCAGCAGTACCAGAGAGGGACAGGCCTATGACAATCAGCCCCAGCATTTT

d_gene: TRBD2
v_gene: TRBV5-4
j_gene: TRBJ2-3
abundance: -
CDR3aa: CASSLWDYLVGTDTQYF
CDR3nt: TGTGCCAGCAGCTTGTGGGACTACCTCGTGGGGACAGATACGCAGTATTTT

d_gene: -
v_gene: TRBV12-3/TRBV12-4
j_gene: TRBJ2-7
abundance: few
CDR3aa: CASSLNPGEQYF
CDR3nt: TGTGCCAGCAGTTTGAATCCCGGCGAGCAGTACTTC

d_gene: TRBD2
v_gene: TRBV29-1
j_gene: TRBJ2-1
abundance: many
CDR3aa: CSVSSSGPSSYNEQFF
CDR3nt: TGCAGCGTTTCCTCTAGCGGGCCGAGCTCCTACAATGAGCAGTTCTTC

d_gene: -
v_gene: TRBV2
j_gene: TRBJ1-1
abundance: many
CDR3aa: CASSEGRGAGDTEAFF
CDR3nt: TGTGCCAGCAGTGAAGGGAGGGGCGCGGGAGACACTGAAGCTTTCTTT

d_gene: TRBD1
v_gene: TRBV19
j_gene: TRBJ2-2
abundance: -
CDR3aa: CASRGRGWAGELFF
CDR3nt: TGTGCCAGTCGGGGCAGGGGGTGGGCCGGGGAGCTGTTTTTT

d_gene: -
v_gene: TRBV2
j_gene: TRBJ2-7
abundance: many
CDR3aa: CASIRGDTPYEQYF
CDR3nt: TGTGCCAGCATTCGGGGAGACACCCCCTACGAGCAGTACTTC

d_gene: TRBD1
v_gene: TRBV4-1
j_gene: TRBJ1-2
abundance: -
CDR3aa: CASSQKTGGGYTF
CDR3nt: TGCGCCAGCAGCCAAAAAACAGGGGGTGGCTACACCTTC

d_gene: -
v_gene: TRBV7-2
j_gene: TRBJ1-2
abundance: -
CDR3aa: CASSFQTGLYGYTF
CDR3nt: TGTGCCAGCAGCTTCCAAACAGGGCTCTATGGCTACACCTTC

d_gene: TRBD1
v_gene: TRBV2
j_gene: TRBJ2-2
abundance: many
CDR3aa: CASKGTGVTGELFF
CDR3nt: TGTGCCAGCAAGGGGACAGGGGTGACCGGGGAGCTGTTTTTT

d_gene: TRBD2
v_gene: TRBV19
j_gene: TRBJ2-7
abundance: -
CDR3aa: CASSITGTSSYEQYF
CDR3nt: TGTGCCAGTAGTATAACGGGGACTAGCAGCTACGAGCAGTACTTC

d_gene: TRBD1
v_gene: TRBV4-1
j_gene: TRBJ1-2
abundance: -
CDR3aa: CASSHPGGDYGYTF
CDR3nt: TGCGCCAGCAGCCACCCAGGGGGCGACTATGGCTACACCTTC

d_gene: -
v_gene: TRBV19
j_gene: TRBJ2-1
abundance: many
CDR3aa: CASSIDRTITLDEQFF
CDR3nt: TGTGCCAGTAGTATAGATCGTACTATCACCCTCGATGAGCAGTTCTTC

d_gene: TRBD2
v_gene: TRBV10-3
j_gene: TRBJ2-3
abundance: -
CDR3aa: CAVSDVGTSGADTQYF
CDR3nt: TGTGCCGTCAGTGATGTCGGGACTAGCGGGGCAGATACGCAGTATTTT

d_gene: TRBD2
v_gene: TRBV5-1
j_gene: TRBJ2-7
abundance: few
CDR3aa: CASSPSGIIEQYF
CDR3nt: TGCGCCAGCAGCCCTAGCGGGATTATCGAGCAGTACTTC

d_gene: -
v_gene: TRBV20-1
j_gene: TRBJ2-5
abundance: many
CDR3aa: CSASYVRQETQYF
CDR3nt: TGCAGTGCTAGTTATGTTAGACAAGAGACCCAGTACTTC

d_gene: -
v_gene: TRBV5-1
j_gene: TRBJ1-2
abundance: many
CDR3aa: CASSLAGDAQTF
CDR3nt: TGCGCCAGCAGCTTGGCCGGCGACGCCCAAACCTTC

d_gene: -
v_gene: TRBV11-1
j_gene: TRBJ2-3
abundance: many
CDR3aa: CASSLGITDTQYF
CDR3nt: TGTGCCAGCAGCTTAGGAATCACAGATACGCAGTATTTT

d_gene: -
v_gene: TRBV6-2/TRBV6-3
j_gene: TRBJ2-7
abundance: many
CDR3aa: CASSYTRQDGSYEQYF
CDR3nt: TGTGCCAGCAGTTACACTAGACAGGACGGCTCCTACGAGCAGTACTTC

d_gene: -
v_gene: TRBV6-1
j_gene: TRBJ1-2
abundance: -
CDR3aa: CASRGDGDYGYTF
CDR3nt: TGTGCCAGCAGAGGGGACGGAGACTATGGCTACACCTTC

d_gene: TRBD2
v_gene: TRBV20-1
j_gene: TRBJ2-3
abundance: many
CDR3aa: CSAGTSGEAPGVRTDTQYF
CDR3nt: TGCAGTGCGGGGACTAGCGGGGAGGCCCCGGGAGTACGCACAGATACGCAGTATTTT

d_gene: TRBD2
v_gene: TRBV7-9
j_gene: TRBJ2-1
abundance: many
CDR3aa: CASSNSGLHNEQFF
CDR3nt: TGTGCCAGCAGCAACTCGGGACTACACAATGAGCAGTTCTTC

d_gene: -
v_gene: TRBV5-1
j_gene: TRBJ1-4
abundance: many
CDR3aa: CASSTGYRDPNEKLFF
CDR3nt: TGCGCCAGCAGCACGGGATACAGGGACCCTAATGAAAAACTGTTTTTT

d_gene: -
v_gene: TRBV5-6
j_gene: TRBJ2-2
abundance: many
CDR3aa: CASSPDPNTGELFF
CDR3nt: TGTGCCAGCAGCCCAGATCCGAACACCGGGGAGCTGTTTTTT

d_gene: -
v_gene: TRBV20-1
j_gene: TRBJ1-2
abundance: many
CDR3aa: CSAEPEGRNYGYTF
CDR3nt: TGCAGTGCTGAGCCTGAGGGGCGAAACTATGGCTACACCTTC

d_gene: -
v_gene: TRBV6-2/TRBV6-3
j_gene: TRBJ2-5
abundance: many
CDR3aa: CASSYPVYRRETQYF
CDR3nt: TGTGCCAGCAGTTACCCGGTGTATAGGAGAGAGACCCAGTACTTC

d_gene: -
v_gene: TRBV5-8
j_gene: TRBJ2-7
abundance: many
CDR3aa: CASGRMAGPYEQYF
CDR3nt: TGTGCCAGCGGCCGTATGGCGGGGCCCTACGAGCAGTACTTC

d_gene: -
v_gene: TRBV7-9
j_gene: TRBJ2-7
abundance: many
CDR3aa: CASSLTAGTYEQYF
CDR3nt: TGTGCCAGCAGCTTGACGGCCGGAACCTACGAGCAGTACTTC

d_gene: TRBD1
v_gene: TRBV6-1
j_gene: TRBJ1-1
abundance: -
CDR3aa: CASSSGQQGLNTEAFF
CDR3nt: TGTGCCAGCAGCTCAGGTCAACAGGGGCTGAACACTGAAGCTTTCTTT

d_gene: TRBD1
v_gene: TRBV11-3
j_gene: TRBJ1-1
abundance: -
CDR3aa: CASSLRPGTAFTEAFF
CDR3nt: TGTGCCAGCAGCCTACGACCCGGGACAGCCTTCACTGAAGCTTTCTTT

d_gene: TRBD2
v_gene: TRBV7-2
j_gene: TRBJ2-1
abundance: many
CDR3aa: CASSSSGHKRNEQFF
CDR3nt: TGTGCCAGCAGCTCTAGCGGGCACAAAAGGAATGAGCAGTTCTTC

d_gene: TRBD1
v_gene: TRBV11-2
j_gene: TRBJ2-3
abundance: few
CDR3aa: CASSFHIRGTGPYPGYTQYF
CDR3nt: TGTGCCAGCAGCTTCCACATCAGGGGGACAGGTCCTTATCCTGGGTATACGCAGTATTTT

d_gene: -
v_gene: TRBV15
j_gene: TRBJ2-5
abundance: -
CDR3aa: CATSRDRRDSLQETQYF
CDR3nt: TGTGCCACCAGCAGAGATCGAAGAGACTCACTCCAAGAGACCCAGTACTTC

d_gene: -
v_gene: TRBV3-1
j_gene: TRBJ1-6
abundance: -
CDR3aa: CASSQGISSSPLHF
CDR3nt: TGTGCCAGCAGCCAGGGGATTAGTAGTTCACCCCTCCACTTT

d_gene: -
v_gene: TRBV27
j_gene: TRBJ1-3
abundance: -
CDR3aa: CASSLTSPWGYGNTIYF
CDR3nt: TGTGCCAGCAGTCTTACTTCCCCCTGGGGGTATGGAAACACCATATATTTT

d_gene: TRBD2
v_gene: TRBV19
j_gene: TRBJ2-5
abundance: few
CDR3aa: CASSMSRLALQETQYF
CDR3nt: TGTGCCAGTAGTATGTCTAGACTAGCGCTTCAAGAGACCCAGTACTTC

d_gene: TRBD2
v_gene: TRBV12-3/TRBV12-4
j_gene: TRBJ2-2
abundance: many
CDR3aa: CASTTGTSGRNTGELFF
CDR3nt: TGTGCCAGCACAACCGGGACTAGCGGGAGGAACACCGGGGAGCTGTTTTTT

d_gene: TRBD1
v_gene: TRBV9
j_gene: TRBJ2-1
abundance: many
CDR3aa: CASSVDRGSNEQFF
CDR3nt: TGTGCCAGCAGCGTTGACAGGGGTTCCAATGAGCAGTTCTTC

d_gene: TRBD2
v_gene: TRBV27
j_gene: TRBJ2-1
abundance: many
CDR3aa: CASSLLTSGMRNEQFF
CDR3nt: TGTGCCAGCAGTTTACTCACTAGCGGGATGAGGAATGAGCAGTTCTTC

d_gene: TRBD1
v_gene: TRBV9
j_gene: TRBJ2-7
abundance: -
CDR3aa: CASSPSGTGNREQYF
CDR3nt: TGTGCCAGCAGCCCTTCCGGGACAGGGAATCGAGAGCAGTACTTC

d_gene: TRBD1
v_gene: TRBV12-3/TRBV12-4
j_gene: TRBJ2-3
abundance: many
CDR3aa: CASSRGTGVPDTQYF
CDR3nt: TGTGCCAGCAGCCGCGGGACAGGGGTACCAGATACGCAGTATTTT

d_gene: -
v_gene: TRBV6-1
j_gene: TRBJ1-5
abundance: many
CDR3aa: CASTNSYGGNQPQHF
CDR3nt: TGTGCCAGCACCAATTCTTATGGCGGCAATCAGCCCCAGCATTTT

d_gene: -
v_gene: TRBV29-1
j_gene: TRBJ2-3
abundance: many
CDR3aa: CSFTPRDPGTDTQYF
CDR3nt: TGCAGCTTCACCCCCCGGGACCCAGGAACAGATACGCAGTATTTT